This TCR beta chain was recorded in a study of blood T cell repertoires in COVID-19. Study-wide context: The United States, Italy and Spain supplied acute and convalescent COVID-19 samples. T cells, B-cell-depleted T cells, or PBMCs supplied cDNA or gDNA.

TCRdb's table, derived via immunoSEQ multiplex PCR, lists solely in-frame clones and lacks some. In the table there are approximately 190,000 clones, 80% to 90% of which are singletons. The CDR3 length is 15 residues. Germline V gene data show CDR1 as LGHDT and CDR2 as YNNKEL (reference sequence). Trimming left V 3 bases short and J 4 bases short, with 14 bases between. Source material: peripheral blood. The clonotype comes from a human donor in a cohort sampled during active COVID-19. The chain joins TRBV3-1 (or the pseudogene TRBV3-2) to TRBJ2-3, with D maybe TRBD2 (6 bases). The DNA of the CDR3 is TGTGCCAGCAGCCATGGAGGGGCTAGCGCAGATACGCAGTATTTT. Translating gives CASSHGGASADTQYF.